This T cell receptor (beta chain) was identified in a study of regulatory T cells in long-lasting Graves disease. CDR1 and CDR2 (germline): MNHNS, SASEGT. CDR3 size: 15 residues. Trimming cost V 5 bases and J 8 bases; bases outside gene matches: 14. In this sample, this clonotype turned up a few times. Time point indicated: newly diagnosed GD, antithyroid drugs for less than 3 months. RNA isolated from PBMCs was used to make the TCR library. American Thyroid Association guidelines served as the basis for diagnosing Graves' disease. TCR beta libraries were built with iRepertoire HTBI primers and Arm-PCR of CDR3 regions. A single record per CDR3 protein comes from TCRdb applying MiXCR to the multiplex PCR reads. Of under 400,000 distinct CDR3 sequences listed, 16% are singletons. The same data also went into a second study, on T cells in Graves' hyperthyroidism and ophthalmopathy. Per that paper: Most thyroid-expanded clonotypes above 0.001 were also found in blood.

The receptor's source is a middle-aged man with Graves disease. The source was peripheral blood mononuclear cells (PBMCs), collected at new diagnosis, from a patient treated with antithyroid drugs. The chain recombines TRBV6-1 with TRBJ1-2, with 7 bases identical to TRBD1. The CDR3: CASSTENRDSAGYTF. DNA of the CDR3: TGTGCCAGCAGTACAGAGAACCGGGACAGTGCCGGCTACACCTTC.